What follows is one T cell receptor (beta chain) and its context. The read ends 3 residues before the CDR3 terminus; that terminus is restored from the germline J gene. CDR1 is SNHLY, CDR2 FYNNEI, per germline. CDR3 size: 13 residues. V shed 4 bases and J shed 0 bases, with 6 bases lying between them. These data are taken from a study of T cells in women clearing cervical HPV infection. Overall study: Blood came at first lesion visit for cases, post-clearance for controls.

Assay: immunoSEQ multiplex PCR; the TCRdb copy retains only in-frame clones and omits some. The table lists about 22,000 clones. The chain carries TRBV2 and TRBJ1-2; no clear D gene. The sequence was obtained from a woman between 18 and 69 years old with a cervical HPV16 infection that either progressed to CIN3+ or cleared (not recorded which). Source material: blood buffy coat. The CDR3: CASSGAANYGYTF. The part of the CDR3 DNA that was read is TGTGCCAGCAGTGGGGCAGCTAACTATGGC.